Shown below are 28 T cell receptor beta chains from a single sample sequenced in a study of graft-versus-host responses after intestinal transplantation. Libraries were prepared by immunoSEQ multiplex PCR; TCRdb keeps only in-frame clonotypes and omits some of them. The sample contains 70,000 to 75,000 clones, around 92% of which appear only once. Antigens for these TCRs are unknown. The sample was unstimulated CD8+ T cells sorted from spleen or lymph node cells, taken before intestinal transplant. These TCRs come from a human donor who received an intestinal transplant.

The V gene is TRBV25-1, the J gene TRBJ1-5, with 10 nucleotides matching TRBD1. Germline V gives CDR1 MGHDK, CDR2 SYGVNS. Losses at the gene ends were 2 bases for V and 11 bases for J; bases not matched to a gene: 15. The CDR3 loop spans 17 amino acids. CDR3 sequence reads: CASSEPYRDRGLPAQHF. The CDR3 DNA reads TGTGCCAGCAGTGAACCGTACCGGGACAGGGGCCTGCCGGCCCAGCATTTT.

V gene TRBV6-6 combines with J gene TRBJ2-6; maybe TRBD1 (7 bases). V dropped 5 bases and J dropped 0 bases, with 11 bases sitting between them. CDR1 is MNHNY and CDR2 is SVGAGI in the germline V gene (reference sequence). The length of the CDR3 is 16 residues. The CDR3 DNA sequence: TGTGCCAGCAGTAGGCAGGGGGGCTCTGGGGCCAACGTCCTGACTTTC. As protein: CASSRQGGSGANVLTF.

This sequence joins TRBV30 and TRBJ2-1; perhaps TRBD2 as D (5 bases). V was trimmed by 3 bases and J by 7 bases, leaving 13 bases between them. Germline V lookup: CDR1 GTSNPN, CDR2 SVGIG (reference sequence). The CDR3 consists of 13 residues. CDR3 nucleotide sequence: TGTGCCTGGAGCACTTATAGGGAGAATGAGCAGTTCTTC. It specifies CAWSTYRENEQFF.

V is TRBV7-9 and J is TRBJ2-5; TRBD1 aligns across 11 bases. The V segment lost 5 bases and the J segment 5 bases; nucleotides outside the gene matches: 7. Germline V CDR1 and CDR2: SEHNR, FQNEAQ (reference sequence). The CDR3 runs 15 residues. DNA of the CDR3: TGTGCCAGCAGCCTAGGACAGGGGGCAGGGGAGACCCAGTACTTC. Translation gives CASSLGQGAGETQYF.

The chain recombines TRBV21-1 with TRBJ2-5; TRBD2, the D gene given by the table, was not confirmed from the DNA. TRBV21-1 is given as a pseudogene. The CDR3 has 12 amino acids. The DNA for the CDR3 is TGTGCCAGCAGCAGAGGGAAAGAGACCCAGTACTTC. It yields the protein CASSRGKETQYF.

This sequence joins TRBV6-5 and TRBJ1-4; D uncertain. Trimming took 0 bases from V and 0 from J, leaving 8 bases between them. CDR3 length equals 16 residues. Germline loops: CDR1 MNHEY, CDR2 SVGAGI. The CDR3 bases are TGTGCCAGCAGTTACTCCGCGGAGACAACTAATGAAAAACTGTTTTTT. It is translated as CASSYSAETTNEKLFF.

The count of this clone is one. The CDR3: CASSVSGNNQPQHF. Here the CDR3 DNA reads TGTGCCAGCAGCGTGTCAGGGAACAATCAGCCCCAGCATTTT. This chain joins TRBV9 and TRBJ1-5; D is perhaps TRBD1 (5 bases). V was cut by 2 bases and J by 3 bases, with 9 bases left in between. The germline V gene encodes CDR1 SGDLS and CDR2 YYNGEE. CDR3 length: 14 amino acids.

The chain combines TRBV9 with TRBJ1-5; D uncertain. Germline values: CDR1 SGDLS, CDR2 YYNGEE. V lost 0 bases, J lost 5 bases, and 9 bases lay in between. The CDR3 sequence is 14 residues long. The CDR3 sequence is CASSVDGSHQPQHF. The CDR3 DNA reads TGTGCCAGCAGCGTAGACGGTTCCCATCAGCCCCAGCATTTT. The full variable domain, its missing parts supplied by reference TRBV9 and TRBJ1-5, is DSGVTQTPKHLITATGQRVTLRCSPRSGDLSVYWYQQSLDQGLQFLIQYYNGEERAKGNILERFSAQQFPDLHSELNLSSLELGDSALYFCASSVDGSHQPQHFGDGTRLSIL.

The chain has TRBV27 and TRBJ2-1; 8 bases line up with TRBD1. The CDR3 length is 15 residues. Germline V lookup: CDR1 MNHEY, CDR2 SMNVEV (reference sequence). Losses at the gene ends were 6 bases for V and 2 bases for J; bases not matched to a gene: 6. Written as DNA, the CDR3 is TGTGCCAGCAGAGCCGGACAGGGTCCCTACAATGAGCAGTTCTTC. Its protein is CASRAGQGPYNEQFF.

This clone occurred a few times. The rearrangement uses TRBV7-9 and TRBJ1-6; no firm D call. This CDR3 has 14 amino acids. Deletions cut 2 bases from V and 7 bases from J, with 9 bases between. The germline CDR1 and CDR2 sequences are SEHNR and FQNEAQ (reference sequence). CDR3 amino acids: CASSLLSSNSPLHF. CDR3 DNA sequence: TGTGCCAGCAGCTTACTTAGTAGCAATTCACCCCTCCACTTT.

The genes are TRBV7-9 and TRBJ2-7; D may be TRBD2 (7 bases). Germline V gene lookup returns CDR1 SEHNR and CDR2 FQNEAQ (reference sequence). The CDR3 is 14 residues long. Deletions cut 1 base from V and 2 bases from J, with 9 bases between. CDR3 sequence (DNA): TGTGCCAGCAGCTTAGAGGGGGGGACCTACGAGCAGTACTTC. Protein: CASSLEGGTYEQYF.

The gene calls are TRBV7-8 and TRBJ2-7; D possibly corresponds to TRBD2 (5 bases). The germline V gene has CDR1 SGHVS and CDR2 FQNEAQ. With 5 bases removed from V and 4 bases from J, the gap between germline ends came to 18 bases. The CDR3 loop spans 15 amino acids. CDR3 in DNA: TGTGCCAGCAGCGATGGGAGCACTAGTAGGTACGAGCAGTACTTC. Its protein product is CASSDGSTSRYEQYF.

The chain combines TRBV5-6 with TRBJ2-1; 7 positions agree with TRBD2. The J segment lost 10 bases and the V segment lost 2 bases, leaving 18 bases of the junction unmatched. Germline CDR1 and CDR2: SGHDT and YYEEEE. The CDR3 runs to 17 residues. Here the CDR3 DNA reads TGTGCCAGCAGCTTATGTTGTAGTGGACTAGTGAGATCCGAGCAGTTCTTC. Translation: CASSLCCSGLVRSEQFF.

The CDR3 sequence is CASSLRVAGVVGELFF. CDR3 coding DNA: TGTGCCAGCAGTCTAAGGGTAGCGGGAGTGGTCGGGGAGCTGTTTTTT. This sequence joins TRBV27 and TRBJ2-2; 9 bases are shared with TRBD2. Germline values: CDR1 MNHEY, CDR2 SMNVEV (reference sequence). The CDR3 is 16 residues long. V was pared by 5 bases and J by 7 bases, with 11 bases of the junction left unmatched.

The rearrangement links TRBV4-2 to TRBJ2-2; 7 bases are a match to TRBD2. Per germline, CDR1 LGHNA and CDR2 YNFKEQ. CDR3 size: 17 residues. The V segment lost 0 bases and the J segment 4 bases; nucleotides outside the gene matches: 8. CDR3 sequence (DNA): TGTGCCAGCAGCCAAGAGGAACCCAGCGGGATCACCGGGGAGCTGTTTTTT. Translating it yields CASSQEEPSGITGELFF.

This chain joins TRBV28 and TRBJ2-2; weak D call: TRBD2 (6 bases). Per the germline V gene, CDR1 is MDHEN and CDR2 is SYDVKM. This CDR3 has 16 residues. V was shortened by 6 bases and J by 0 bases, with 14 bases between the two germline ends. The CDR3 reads CASSSASETNTGELFF. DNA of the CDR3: TGTGCCAGCAGCAGTGCTAGCGAAACGAACACCGGGGAGCTGTTTTTT.

CDR3 region: CAISVGTGYSHHTYNEQFF. The CDR3 DNA follows: TGTGCCATCAGTGTGGGGACAGGGTATTCTCATCACACCTACAATGAGCAGTTCTTC. The chain links TRBV10-3 to TRBJ2-1, with 9 bases lining up with TRBD1. J gave up 2 bases and V 4 bases, and 15 bases lay outside the gene matches. The CDR3 contains 19 residues. Per germline, CDR1 ENHRY and CDR2 SYGVKD.

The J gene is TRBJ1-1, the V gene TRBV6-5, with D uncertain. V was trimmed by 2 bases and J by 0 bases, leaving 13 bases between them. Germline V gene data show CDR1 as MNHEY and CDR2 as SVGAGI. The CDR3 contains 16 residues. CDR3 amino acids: CASSYRFRPLNTEAFF. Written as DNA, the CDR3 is TGTGCCAGCAGTTACAGATTCAGGCCTCTGAACACTGAAGCTTTCTTT.

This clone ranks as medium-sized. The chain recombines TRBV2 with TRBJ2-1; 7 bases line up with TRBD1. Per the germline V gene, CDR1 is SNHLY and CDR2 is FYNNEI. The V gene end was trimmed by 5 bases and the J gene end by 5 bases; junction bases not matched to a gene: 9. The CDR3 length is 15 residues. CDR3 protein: CASSPIDRANNEQFF. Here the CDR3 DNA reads TGTGCCAGCAGTCCAATCGACAGGGCCAACAATGAGCAGTTCTTC.

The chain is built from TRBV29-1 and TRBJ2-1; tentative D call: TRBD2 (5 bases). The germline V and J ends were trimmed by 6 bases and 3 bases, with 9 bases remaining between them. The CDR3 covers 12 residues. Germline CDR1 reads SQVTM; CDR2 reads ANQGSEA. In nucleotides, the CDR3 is TGCAGCGTACCTGACTACTACAATGAGCAGTTCTTC. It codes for CSVPDYYNEQFF.

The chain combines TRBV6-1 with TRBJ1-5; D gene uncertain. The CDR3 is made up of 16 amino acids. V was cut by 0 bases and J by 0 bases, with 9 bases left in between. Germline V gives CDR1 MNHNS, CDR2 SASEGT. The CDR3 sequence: CASSEAPVNSNQPQHF. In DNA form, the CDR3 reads TGTGCCAGCAGTGAAGCGCCGGTCAATAGCAATCAGCCCCAGCATTTT.

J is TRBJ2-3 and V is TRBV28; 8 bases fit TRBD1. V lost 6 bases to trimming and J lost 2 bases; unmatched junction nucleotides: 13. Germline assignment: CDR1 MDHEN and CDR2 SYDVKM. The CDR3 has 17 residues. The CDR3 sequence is CASSLYRGQVPTDTQYF. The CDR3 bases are TGTGCCAGCAGCCTATACCGGGGACAGGTCCCCACAGATACGCAGTATTTT.

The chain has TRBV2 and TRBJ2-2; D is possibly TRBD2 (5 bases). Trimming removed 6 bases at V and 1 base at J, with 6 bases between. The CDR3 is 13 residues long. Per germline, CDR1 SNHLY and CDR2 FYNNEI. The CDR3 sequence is CASSAGNTGELFF. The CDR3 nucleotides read TGTGCCAGCAGCGCGGGGAACACCGGGGAGCTGTTTTTT.

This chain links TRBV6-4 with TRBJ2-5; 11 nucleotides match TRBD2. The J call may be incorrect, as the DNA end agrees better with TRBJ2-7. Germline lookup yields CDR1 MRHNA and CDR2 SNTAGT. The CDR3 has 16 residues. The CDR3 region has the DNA TGTGCCAGCAGTGCACTAGCGGGAGATTTCACCTACGAGCAGTACTTC. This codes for CASSALAGDFTYEQYF.

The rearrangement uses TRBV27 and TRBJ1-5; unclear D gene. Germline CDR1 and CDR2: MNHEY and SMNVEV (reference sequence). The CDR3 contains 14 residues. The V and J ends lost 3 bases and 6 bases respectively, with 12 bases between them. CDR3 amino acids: CASSLSGSGQPQHF. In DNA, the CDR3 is TGTGCCAGCAGTTTGAGTGGTTCAGGTCAGCCCCAGCATTTT.

CDR3 loop: CASSPRTPAGEQYF. The CDR3 DNA reads as TGTGCCAGCAGTCCCCGGACCCCGGCGGGTGAGCAGTACTTC. The chain couples TRBV27 to TRBJ2-7; tentative D call: TRBD2 (5 bases). This CDR3 contains 14 residues. Trimming stripped 5 bases from V and 7 bases from J, with 18 bases between. Germline V gene sequence: CDR1 MNHEY, CDR2 SMNVEV (reference sequence).

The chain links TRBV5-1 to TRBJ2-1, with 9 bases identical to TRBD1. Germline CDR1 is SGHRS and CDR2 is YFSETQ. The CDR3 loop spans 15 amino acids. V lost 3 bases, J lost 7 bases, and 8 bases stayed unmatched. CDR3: CASSYRDRDLNEQFF. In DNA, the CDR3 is TGCGCCAGCAGCTACCGGGACAGGGATTTAAATGAGCAGTTCTTC.

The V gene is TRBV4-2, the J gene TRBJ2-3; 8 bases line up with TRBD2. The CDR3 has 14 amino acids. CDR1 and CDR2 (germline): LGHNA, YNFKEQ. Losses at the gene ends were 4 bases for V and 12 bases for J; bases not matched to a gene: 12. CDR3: CASSPWRIGTRQYF. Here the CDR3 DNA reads TGTGCCAGCAGCCCCTGGAGGATCGGGACTAGACAGTATTTT.